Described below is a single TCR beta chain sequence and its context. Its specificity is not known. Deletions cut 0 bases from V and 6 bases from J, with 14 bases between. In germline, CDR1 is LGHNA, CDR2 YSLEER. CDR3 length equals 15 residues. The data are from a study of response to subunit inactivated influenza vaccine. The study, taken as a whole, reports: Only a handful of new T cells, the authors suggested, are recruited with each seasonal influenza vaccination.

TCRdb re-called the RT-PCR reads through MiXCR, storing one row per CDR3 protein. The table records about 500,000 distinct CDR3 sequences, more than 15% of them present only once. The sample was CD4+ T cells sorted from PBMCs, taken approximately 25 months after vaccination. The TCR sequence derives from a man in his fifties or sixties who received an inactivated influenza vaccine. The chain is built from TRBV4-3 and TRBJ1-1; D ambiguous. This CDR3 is CASSQESTVRAEAFF. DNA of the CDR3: TGCGCCAGCAGCCAAGAGTCAACAGTAAGGGCTGAAGCTTTCTTT.